These T cell receptor beta chains were read from a single sample in a study of identical twins. TCRdb processed the 5' RACE reads anew with MiXCR; each CDR3 protein has one entry. The repertoire has hundreds of thousands of distinct CDR3 sequences, about 12% of them found once; the top ten carry roughly 7.8%. The data also belong to a second study, concerning yellow fever vaccine responses in identical twins.

Sequenced: CD8+ T cells sorted from blood. These receptors were collected from a woman younger than 30 in good health. Each CDR3 is given with its conserved first and last residue. D genes are given only for firm matches. Clone size is given for some rows only: seen once, a few or many times, or a class if the clone is expanded.

v_gene	j_gene	d_gene	abundance	CDR3aa	CDR3nt
TRBV11-2	TRBJ2-2	-	few	CASTTPGAPIPNTGELFF	TGTGCCAGCACCACCCCGGGAGCGCCTATTCCGAACACCGGGGAGCTGTTTTTT
TRBV4-1	TRBJ1-1	-	-	CASSQAGSEAFF	TGCGCCAGCAGCCAAGCGGGGAGTGAAGCTTTCTTT
TRBV27	TRBJ1-2	TRBD1	few	CASSLGQATNYGYTF	TGTGCCAGCAGTTTGGGACAGGCGACAAACTATGGCTACACCTTC
TRBV4-1	TRBJ2-1	-	many	CASSRVEDNEQFF	TGCGCCAGCAGCCGGGTGGAGGACAATGAGCAGTTCTTC
TRBV6-4	TRBJ1-6	TRBD1	few	CASSDGQDNSPLHF	TGTGCCAGCAGTGATGGACAGGATAATTCACCCCTCCACTTT
TRBV20-1	TRBJ2-4	-	many	CSASGGELFLHIQYF	TGCAGTGCTAGTGGTGGCGAGTTATTTCTTCACATTCAGTACTTC
TRBV4-1	TRBJ2-1	-	few	CASSQEWGGASEQFF	TGCGCCAGCAGCCAAGAATGGGGGGGGGCCAGTGAGCAGTTCTTC
TRBV12-3/TRBV12-4	TRBJ2-6	-	many	CASSGTDSSGANVLTF	TGTGCCAGCAGTGGGACGGATAGCTCTGGGGCCAACGTCCTGACTTTC
TRBV28	TRBJ2-2	-	few	CASSLFETSNTGELFF	TGTGCCAGCAGTTTATTTGAGACCTCAAACACCGGGGAGCTGTTTTTT
TRBV12-3/TRBV12-4	TRBJ2-7	TRBD2	many	CASSLSRGGADYEQYF	TGTGCCAGCAGTTTATCTCGGGGGGGGGCAGACTACGAGCAGTACTTC
TRBV12-3/TRBV12-4	TRBJ2-3	-	-	CASSLATSTDTQYF	TGTGCCAGCAGTTTAGCGACTAGCACAGATACGCAGTATTTT
TRBV7-7	TRBJ2-1	-	few	CASSYRTADEQFF	TGTGCCAGCAGCTACCGGACAGCCGATGAGCAGTTCTTC
TRBV20-1	TRBJ1-6	TRBD1	-	CSAFETGSSYNSPLHF	TGCAGTGCATTTGAGACAGGGAGCTCCTATAATTCACCCCTCCACTTT
TRBV7-8	TRBJ2-1	TRBD1	-	CASSPVRGPGYNEQFF	TGTGCCAGCAGCCCGGTCAGGGGGCCGGGTTACAATGAGCAGTTCTTC
TRBV4-1	TRBJ1-3	-	-	CASRNRPENSGNTIYF	TGCGCCAGCAGGAACCGGCCGGAGAACTCTGGAAACACCATATATTTT
TRBV25-1	TRBJ2-1	TRBD2	-	CASSTRTSGTTYNEQFF	TGTGCCAGCAGTACACGGACTAGCGGGACCACCTACAATGAGCAGTTCTTC
TRBV7-2	TRBJ2-1	-	many	CASSLNRASSYNEQFF	TGTGCCAGCAGCTTAAACAGGGCCAGCTCCTACAATGAGCAGTTCTTC
TRBV7-8	TRBJ2-5	TRBD1	-	CASSGTGGPETQYF	TGTGCCAGCAGCGGGACAGGGGGCCCAGAGACCCAGTACTTC
TRBV29-1	TRBJ2-7	TRBD1	-	CSAGTAYEQYF	TGCAGCGCTGGGACAGCCTACGAGCAGTACTTC
TRBV7-9	TRBJ2-1	-	-	CASSLGGHPEGNEQFF	TGTGCCAGCAGCTTAGGGGGACACCCCGAGGGGAATGAGCAGTTCTTC
TRBV29-1	TRBJ2-1	TRBD2	many	CSVVGREISTIEQFF	TGCAGCGTTGTCGGGAGGGAGATTTCAACAATCGAGCAGTTCTTC
TRBV29-1	TRBJ2-1	TRBD1	few	CSVEGTGQGVYNEQFF	TGCAGCGTTGAAGGTACGGGACAGGGTGTGTACAATGAGCAGTTCTTC
TRBV9	TRBJ1-4	-	few	CASSPGPLEEKLFF	TGTGCCAGCAGCCCGGGACCGCTTGAGGAAAAACTGTTTTTT
TRBV9	TRBJ2-2	TRBD2	-	CASSLPTSGGDTGELFF	TGTGCCAGCAGCCTCCCGACTAGCGGGGGGGACACCGGGGAGCTGTTTTTT